This T cell receptor (beta chain) was sequenced in a study of PD-L1 blockade in urothelial cancer. Across the study: Male sex and bladder-origin urothelial cancer characterized about 85% of the 29 patients.

This CDR3 contains 16 residues. Germline loops: CDR1 LNHDA, CDR2 SQIVND (reference sequence). V was pared by 5 bases and J by 4 bases, with 10 bases of the junction left unmatched. Every PCR was spiked with synthetic TCR analog templates. Profiling relied on immunoSEQ multiplex PCR, and the TCRdb table lists in-frame clones only, not all of them. Found here are 40,000 to 50,000 clones, about 86% of them singletons; the top ten hold 3.2%. Time point in this sample: pretreatment peripheral blood. Sequenced here: PBMCs, sampled around atezolizumab (anti-PD-L1) treatment. This chain uses TRBV19 with TRBJ2-3, with TRBD2 identical over 9 bases. This receptor was identified in a man between 65 and 85 years old with urothelial cancer. The CDR3 loop is CASSSRGSGGADTQYF. As DNA, the CDR3 is TGTGCCAGTAGTTCCCGCGGTAGCGGGGGCGCAGATACGCAGTATTTT.